The text below deals with one T cell receptor (beta chain). This specimen belongs to a study of T cell changes during pregnancy in multiple sclerosis. Produced via immunoSEQ multiplex PCR; TCRdb's table is partial and in-frame only. The table has some 40,000 clones, over 80% seen once. V was pared by 2 bases and J by 5 bases, with 9 bases of the junction left unmatched. The CDR3 has 16 amino acids. CDR1 KGHSH and CDR2 LQKENI come from the germline V gene. Specimen: CD8+ T cells from peripheral blood mononuclear cells, collected before pregnancy. This sequence joins TRBV18 and TRBJ2-3; 8 bases are a match to TRBD1. The sequence was obtained from a female donor with multiple sclerosis, enrolled in a pregnancy study. CDR3 nucleotide sequence: TGTGCCAGCTCACCATCTGCAGGGGGCAGAGTAGATACGCAGTATTTT. Translated: CASSPSAGGRVDTQYF.